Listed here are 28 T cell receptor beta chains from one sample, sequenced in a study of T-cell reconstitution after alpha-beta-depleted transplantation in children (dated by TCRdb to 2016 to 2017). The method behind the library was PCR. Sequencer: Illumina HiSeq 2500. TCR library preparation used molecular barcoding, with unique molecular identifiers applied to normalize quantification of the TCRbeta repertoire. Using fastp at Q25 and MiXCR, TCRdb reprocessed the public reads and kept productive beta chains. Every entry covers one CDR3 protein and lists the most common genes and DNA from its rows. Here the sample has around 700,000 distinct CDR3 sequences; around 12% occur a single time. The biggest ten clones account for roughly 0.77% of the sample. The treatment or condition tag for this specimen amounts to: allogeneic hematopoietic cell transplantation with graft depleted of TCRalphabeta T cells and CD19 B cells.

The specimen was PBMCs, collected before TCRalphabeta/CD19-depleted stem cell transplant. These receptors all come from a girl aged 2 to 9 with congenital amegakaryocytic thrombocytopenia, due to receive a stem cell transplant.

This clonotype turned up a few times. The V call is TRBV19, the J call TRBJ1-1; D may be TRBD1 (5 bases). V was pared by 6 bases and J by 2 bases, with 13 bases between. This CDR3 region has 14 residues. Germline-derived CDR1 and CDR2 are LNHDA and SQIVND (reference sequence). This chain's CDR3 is CASRMRQTNTEAFF. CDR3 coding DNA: TGTGCCAGTAGGATGCGACAGACCAACACTGAAGCTTTCTTT.

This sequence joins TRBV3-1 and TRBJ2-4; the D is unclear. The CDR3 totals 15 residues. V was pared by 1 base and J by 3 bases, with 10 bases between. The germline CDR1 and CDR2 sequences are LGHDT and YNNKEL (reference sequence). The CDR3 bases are TGTGCCAGCAGCCAAGGCTTCGGTCGCAAAAACATTCAGTACTTC. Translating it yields CASSQGFGRKNIQYF.

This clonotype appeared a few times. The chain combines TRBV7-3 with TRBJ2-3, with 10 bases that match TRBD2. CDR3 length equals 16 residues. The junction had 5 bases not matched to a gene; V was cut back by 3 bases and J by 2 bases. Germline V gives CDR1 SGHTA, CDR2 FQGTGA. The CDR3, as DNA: TGTGCCAGCAGCTTGGGACTAGCGAGTAACACAGATACGCAGTATTTT. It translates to CASSLGLASNTDTQYF.

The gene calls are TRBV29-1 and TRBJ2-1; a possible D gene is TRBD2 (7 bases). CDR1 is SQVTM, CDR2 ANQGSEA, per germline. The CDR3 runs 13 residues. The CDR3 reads CRIRGGNHNEQFF. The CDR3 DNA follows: TGCAGAATACGCGGGGGCAATCACAATGAGCAGTTCTTC.

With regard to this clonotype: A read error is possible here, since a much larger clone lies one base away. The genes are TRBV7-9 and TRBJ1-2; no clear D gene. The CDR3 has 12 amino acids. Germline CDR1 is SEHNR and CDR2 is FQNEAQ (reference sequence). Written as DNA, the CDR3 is TGTGCCAGCAGCTTATATAACTATGGCTACCCCTTC. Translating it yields CASSLYNYGYPF.

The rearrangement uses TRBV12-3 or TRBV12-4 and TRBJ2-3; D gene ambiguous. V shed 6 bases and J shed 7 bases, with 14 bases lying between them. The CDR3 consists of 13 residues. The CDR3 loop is CASSLQKGNTQYF. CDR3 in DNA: TGTGCCAGCAGCCTACAAAAGGGAAATACGCAGTATTTT.

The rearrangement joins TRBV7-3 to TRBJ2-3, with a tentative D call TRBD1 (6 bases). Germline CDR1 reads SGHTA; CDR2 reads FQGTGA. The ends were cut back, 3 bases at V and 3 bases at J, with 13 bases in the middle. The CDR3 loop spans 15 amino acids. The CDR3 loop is CASSFQGRATDTQYF. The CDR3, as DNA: TGTGCCAGCAGCTTCCAGGGGCGGGCGACAGATACGCAGTATTTT.

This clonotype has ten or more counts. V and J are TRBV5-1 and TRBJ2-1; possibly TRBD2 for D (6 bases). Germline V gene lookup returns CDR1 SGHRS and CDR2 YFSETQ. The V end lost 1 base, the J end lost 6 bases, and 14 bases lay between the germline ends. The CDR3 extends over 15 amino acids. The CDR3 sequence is CASSLTGGGGNEQFF. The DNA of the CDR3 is TGCGCCAGCAGCTTGACTGGGGGAGGAGGCAATGAGCAGTTCTTC.

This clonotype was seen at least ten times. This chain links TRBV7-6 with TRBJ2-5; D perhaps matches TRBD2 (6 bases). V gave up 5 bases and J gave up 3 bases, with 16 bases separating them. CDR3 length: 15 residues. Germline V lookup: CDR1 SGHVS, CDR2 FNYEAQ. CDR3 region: CASSEPGLNEETQYF. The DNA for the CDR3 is TGTGCCAGCAGCGAGCCGGGACTGAATGAAGAGACCCAGTACTTC. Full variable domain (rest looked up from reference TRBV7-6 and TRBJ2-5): GAGVSQSPRYKVTKRGQDVALRCDPISGHVSLYWYRQALGQGPEFLTYFNYEAQQDKSGLPNDRFSAERPEGSISTLTIQRTEQRDSAMYRCASSEPGLNEETQYFGPGTRLLVL.

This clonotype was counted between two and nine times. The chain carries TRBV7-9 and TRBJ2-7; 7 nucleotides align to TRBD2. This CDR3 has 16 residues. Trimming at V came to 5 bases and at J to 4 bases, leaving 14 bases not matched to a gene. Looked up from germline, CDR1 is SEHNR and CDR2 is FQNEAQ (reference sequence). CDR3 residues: CASSRNAGGSFYEQYF. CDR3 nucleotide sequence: TGTGCCAGCAGCCGTAACGCCGGCGGGAGTTTTTACGAGCAGTACTTC. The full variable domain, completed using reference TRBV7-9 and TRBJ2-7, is DTGVSQNPRHKITKRGQNVTFRCDPISEHNRLYWYRQTLGQGPEFLTYFQNEAQLEKSRLLSDRFSAERPKGSFSTLEIQRTEQGDSAMYLCASSRNAGGSFYEQYFGPGTRLTVT.

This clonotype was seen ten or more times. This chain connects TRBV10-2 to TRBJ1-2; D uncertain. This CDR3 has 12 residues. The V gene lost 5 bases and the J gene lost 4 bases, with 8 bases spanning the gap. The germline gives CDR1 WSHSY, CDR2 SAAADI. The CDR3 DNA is TGCGCCAGCAGTTCAGGACCCTATGGCTACACCTTC. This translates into CASSSGPYGYTF.

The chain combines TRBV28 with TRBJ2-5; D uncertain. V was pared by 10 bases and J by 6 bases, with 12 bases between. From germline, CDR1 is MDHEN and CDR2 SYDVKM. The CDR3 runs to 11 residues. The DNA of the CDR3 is TGTGCCACGGAAGGGCAGAAGACCCAGTACTTC. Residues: CATEGQKTQYF. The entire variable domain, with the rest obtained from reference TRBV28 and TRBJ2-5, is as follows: DVKVTQSSRYLVKRTGEKVFLECVQDMDHENMFWYRQDPGLGLRLIYFSYDVKMKEKGDIPEGYSVSREKKERFSLILESASTNQTSMYLCATEGQKTQYFGPGTRLLVL.

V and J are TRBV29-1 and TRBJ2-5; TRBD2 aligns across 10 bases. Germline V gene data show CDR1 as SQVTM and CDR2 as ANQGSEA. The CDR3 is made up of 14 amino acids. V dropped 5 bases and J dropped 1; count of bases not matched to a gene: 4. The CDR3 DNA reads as TGCAGCGTTTCCAGCGGGAGGGCCCAAGAGACCCAGTACTTC. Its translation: CSVSSGRAQETQYF.

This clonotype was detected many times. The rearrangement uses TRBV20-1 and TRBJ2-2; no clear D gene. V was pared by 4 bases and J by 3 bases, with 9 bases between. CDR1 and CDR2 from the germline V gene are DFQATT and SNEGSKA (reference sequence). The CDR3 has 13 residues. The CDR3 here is CSANSQDTGELFF. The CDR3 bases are TGCAGTGCTAATTCTCAAGACACCGGGGAGCTGTTTTTT.

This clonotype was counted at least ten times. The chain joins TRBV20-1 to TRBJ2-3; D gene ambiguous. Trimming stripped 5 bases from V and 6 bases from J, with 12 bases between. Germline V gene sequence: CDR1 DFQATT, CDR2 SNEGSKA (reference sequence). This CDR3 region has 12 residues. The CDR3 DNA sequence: TGCAGTGCTCCAGAGCAGCCGGATACGCAGTATTTT. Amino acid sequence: CSAPEQPDTQYF.

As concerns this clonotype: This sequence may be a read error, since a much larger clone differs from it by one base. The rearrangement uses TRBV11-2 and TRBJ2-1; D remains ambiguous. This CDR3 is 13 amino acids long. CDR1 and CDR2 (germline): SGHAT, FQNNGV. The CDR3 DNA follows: TGTGCCAGCATCTTATCCGCTTTCAATGAGCAGTTCTTC. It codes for CASILSAFNEQFF.

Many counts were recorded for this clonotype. CDR3 coding DNA: TGCAGCGTTGACACTTTACTAGCGGGAGAGGAGTGGACAGATACGCAGTATTTT. Translation: CSVDTLLAGEEWTDTQYF. The gene calls are TRBV29-1 and TRBJ2-3, with 11 bases that match TRBD2. CDR3 length: 18 residues. Looked up from germline, CDR1 is SQVTM and CDR2 is ANQGSEA. The V gene end was trimmed by 3 bases and the J gene end by 3 bases; junction bases not matched to a gene: 14.

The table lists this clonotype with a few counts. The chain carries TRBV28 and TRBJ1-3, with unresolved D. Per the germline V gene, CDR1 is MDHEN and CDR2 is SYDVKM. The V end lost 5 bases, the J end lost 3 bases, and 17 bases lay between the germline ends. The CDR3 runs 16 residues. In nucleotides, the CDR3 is TGTGCCAGCAGTGAGCCTCCGTTTCGTCGTGGAAACACCATATATTTT. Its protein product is CASSEPPFRRGNTIYF.

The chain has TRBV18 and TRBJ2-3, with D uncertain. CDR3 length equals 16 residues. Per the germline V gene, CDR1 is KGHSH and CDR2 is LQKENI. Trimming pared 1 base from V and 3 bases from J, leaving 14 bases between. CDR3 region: CASSPRQTFRTDTQYF. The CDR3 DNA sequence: TGTGCCAGCTCACCACGGCAAACCTTCAGAACAGATACGCAGTATTTT.

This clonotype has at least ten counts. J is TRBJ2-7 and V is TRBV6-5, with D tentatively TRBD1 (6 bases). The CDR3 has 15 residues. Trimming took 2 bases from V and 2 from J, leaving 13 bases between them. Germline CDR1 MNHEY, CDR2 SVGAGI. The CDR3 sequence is CASSYLSQGTYEQYF. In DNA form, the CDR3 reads TGTGCCAGCAGTTACCTCTCCCAGGGGACCTACGAGCAGTACTTC.

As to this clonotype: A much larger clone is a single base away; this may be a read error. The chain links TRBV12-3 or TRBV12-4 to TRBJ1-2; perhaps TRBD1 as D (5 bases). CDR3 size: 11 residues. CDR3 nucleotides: TGTGGCAGCAGCGCGCGGGGCGGCTACACCTTC. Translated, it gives CGSSARGGYTF.

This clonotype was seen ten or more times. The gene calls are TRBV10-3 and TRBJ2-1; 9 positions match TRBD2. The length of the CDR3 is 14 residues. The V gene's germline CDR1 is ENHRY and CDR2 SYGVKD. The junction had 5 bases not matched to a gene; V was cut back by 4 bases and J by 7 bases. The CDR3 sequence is CAISAEREVNEQFF. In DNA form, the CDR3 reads TGTGCCATCAGTGCGGAGCGGGAGGTAAATGAGCAGTTCTTC.

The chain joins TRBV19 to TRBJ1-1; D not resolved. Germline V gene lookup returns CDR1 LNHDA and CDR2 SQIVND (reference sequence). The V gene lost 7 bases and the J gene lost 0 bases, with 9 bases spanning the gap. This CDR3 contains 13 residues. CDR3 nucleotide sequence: TGTGCCAGTATTGGGCTTATGAACACTGAAGCTTTCTTT. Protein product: CASIGLMNTEAFF.

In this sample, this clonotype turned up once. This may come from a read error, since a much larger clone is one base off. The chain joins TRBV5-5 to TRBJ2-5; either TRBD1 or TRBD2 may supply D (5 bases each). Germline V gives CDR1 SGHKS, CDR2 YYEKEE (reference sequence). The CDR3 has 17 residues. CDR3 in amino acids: CASSVAPVGAVQETQCF. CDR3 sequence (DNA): TGTGCCAGCAGCGTGGCTCCCGTCGGGGCAGTCCAAGAGACCCAGTGCTTC.

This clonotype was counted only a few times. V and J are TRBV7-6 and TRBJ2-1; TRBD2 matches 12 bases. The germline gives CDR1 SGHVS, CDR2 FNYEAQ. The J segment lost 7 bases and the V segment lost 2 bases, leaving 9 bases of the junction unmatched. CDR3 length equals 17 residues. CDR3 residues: CASSLSSGRAMGNEQFF. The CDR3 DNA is TGTGCCAGCAGCTTATCTAGCGGGAGGGCCATGGGAAATGAGCAGTTCTTC.

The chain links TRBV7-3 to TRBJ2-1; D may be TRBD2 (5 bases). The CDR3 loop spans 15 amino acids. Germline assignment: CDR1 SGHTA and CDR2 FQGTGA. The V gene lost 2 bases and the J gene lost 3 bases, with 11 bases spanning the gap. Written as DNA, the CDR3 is TGTGCCAGCAGCTTAGACGGGATGGGCTACAATGAGCAGTTCTTC. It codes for CASSLDGMGYNEQFF.

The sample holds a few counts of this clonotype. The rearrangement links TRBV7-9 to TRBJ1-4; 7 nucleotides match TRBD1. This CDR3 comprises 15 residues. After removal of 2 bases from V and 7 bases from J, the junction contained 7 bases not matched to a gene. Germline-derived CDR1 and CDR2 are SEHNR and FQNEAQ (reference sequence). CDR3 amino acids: CASSLSGTELEKLFF. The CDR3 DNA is TGTGCCAGCAGCTTATCCGGGACAGAACTTGAAAAACTGTTTTTT.

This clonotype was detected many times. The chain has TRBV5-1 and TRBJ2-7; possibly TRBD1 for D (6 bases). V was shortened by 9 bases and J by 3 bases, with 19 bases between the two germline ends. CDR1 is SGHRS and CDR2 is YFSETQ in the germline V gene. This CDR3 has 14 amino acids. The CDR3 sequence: CATTWQGTNYEQYF. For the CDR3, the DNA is TGCGCCACTACGTGGCAGGGGACCAACTACGAGCAGTACTTC.